Presented here are 29 T cell receptor beta chains from one specimen sequenced in a study of PD-1 blockade in classical Hodgkin lymphoma. The protocol was immunoSEQ multiplex PCR, while the TCRdb copy is restricted to in-frame clones and leaves out a portion. In the table there are about 31,000 clones, around 81% of which are singletons. Described time point: cycle 4 day 1 (C4D1), after 6 weeks of nivolumab. All the patients suffered relapse after autologous stem cell transplantation, and brentuximab vedotin exposure differed. This material consisted of peripheral blood mononuclear cells (PBMCs), taken before the fourth cycle of nivolumab. Receptors originate from a human donor with classical Hodgkin lymphoma.

The chain couples TRBV19 to TRBJ2-2, with TRBD2 identical over 10 bases. CDR1 is LNHDA, CDR2 SQIVND, per germline (reference sequence). V trimming: 3 bases; J trimming: 5 bases; junction bases outside the gene matches: 6. This CDR3 contains 16 residues. CDR3 region: CASSMEPSGRTGELFF. The CDR3, as DNA: TGTGCCAGTAGTATGGAGCCTAGCGGGAGAACCGGGGAGCTGTTTTTT.

This chain connects TRBV9 to TRBJ2-3, with 9 bases that match TRBD2. From germline, CDR1 is SGDLS and CDR2 YYNGEE. The CDR3 is 15 amino acids. V shed 4 bases and J 2 bases; nucleotides not matched to a gene: 5. The CDR3 coding sequence is TGTGCCAGCAGCTCCTCTAGCGGGGTCACAGATACGCAGTATTTT. Its translation: CASSSSSGVTDTQYF.

The rearrangement joins TRBV7-3 to TRBJ2-7, with D perhaps matching TRBD1 or TRBD2 (5 bases each). Trimming removed 5 bases at V and 3 bases at J, with 17 bases between. Germline V gives CDR1 SGHTA, CDR2 FQGTGA. The CDR3 totals 15 residues. The CDR3 loop reads CASSPGANQVYEQYF. The CDR3 region has the DNA TGTGCCAGCAGCCCCGGGGCCAACCAAGTCTACGAGCAGTACTTC. Full variable domain (rest looked up from reference TRBV7-3 and TRBJ2-7): GAGVSQTPSNKVTEKGKYVELRCDPISGHTALYWYRQSLGQGPEFLIYFQGTGAADDSGLPNDRFFAVRPEGSVSTLKIQRTERGDSAVYLCASSPGANQVYEQYFGPGTRLTVT.

The genes are TRBV7-2 and TRBJ1-4; unclear D gene. The CDR3 spans 13 residues. V dropped 2 bases and J dropped 4 bases, with 5 bases sitting between them. From germline, CDR1 is SGHTA and CDR2 FQGNSA. Written as DNA, the CDR3 is TGTGCCAGCAGCTTAAGTTATAATGAAAAACTGTTTTTT. It yields the protein CASSLSYNEKLFF.

V usage is TRBV7-9 and J usage is TRBJ1-2, with TRBD1 matching over 7 bases. Trimming at V came to 4 bases and at J to 8 bases, leaving 7 bases not matched to a gene. From germline, CDR1 is SEHNR and CDR2 FQNEAQ (reference sequence). The CDR3 totals 13 residues. The CDR3 region is CASSSPKGAGYTF. CDR3 sequence (DNA): TGTGCCAGCAGCTCACCCAAGGGGGCCGGCTACACCTTC. The variable domain in full, with the rest retrieved from reference TRBV7-9 and TRBJ1-2, is DTGVSQNPRHKITKRGQNVTFRCDPISEHNRLYWYRQTLGQGPEFLTYFQNEAQLEKSRLLSDRFSAERPKGSFSTLEIQRTEQGDSAMYLCASSSPKGAGYTFGSGTRLTVV.

The chain has TRBV7-9 and TRBJ2-4; no definite D call. Trimming took 0 bases from V and 0 from J, leaving 9 bases between them. This CDR3 spans 16 amino acids. CDR1 and CDR2 (germline): SEHNR, FQNEAQ (reference sequence). CDR3 DNA: TGTGCCAGCAGCTTAGCGCTGAACGTAGCCAAAAACATTCAGTACTTC. Its protein product is CASSLALNVAKNIQYF.

This clone turned up a few times. The chain links TRBV7-3 to TRBJ1-1; D call uncertain. The germline CDR1 and CDR2 sequences are SGHTA and FQGTGA. V was pared by 2 bases and J by 5 bases, with 9 bases between. The CDR3 length is 13 residues. CDR3 DNA: TGTGCCAGCAGCTTAGGGCTACGGACTGAAGCTTTCTTT. It translates to CASSLGLRTEAFF.

The genes are TRBV5-1 and TRBJ1-1, with D tentatively TRBD1 (5 bases). CDR3 size: 15 residues. The V and J ends lost 0 bases and 3 bases respectively, with 12 bases between them. In germline, CDR1 is SGHRS, CDR2 YFSETQ. In nucleotides, the CDR3 is TGCGCCAGCAGCTTGGAGGTCACCAGGGACACTGAAGCTTTCTTT. Residues: CASSLEVTRDTEAFF. Combining the CDR3 with reference TRBV5-1 and TRBJ1-1 gives the whole variable domain KAGVTQTPRYLIKTRGQQVTLSCSPISGHRSVSWYQQTPGQGLQFLFEYFSETQRNKGNFPGRFSGRQFSNSRSEMNVSTLELGDSALYLCASSLEVTRDTEAFFGQGTRLTVV.

The CDR3 nucleotides are TGTGCTAGCGGACCAGAAGTAACTGAAGCTTTCTTT. It encodes CASGPEVTEAFF. The V gene is TRBV7-7, the J gene TRBJ1-1; D is uncertain. Germline values: CDR1 SSHAT, CDR2 FNYEAQ (reference sequence). The CDR3 sequence is 12 residues long.

In its sample, this clone was seen once. This chain connects TRBV4-2 to TRBJ1-4; D gene ambiguous. The germline gives CDR1 LGHNA, CDR2 YNFKEQ. The length of the CDR3 is 15 residues. V was pared by 0 bases and J by 5 bases, with 10 bases between. CDR3 in DNA: TGTGCCAGCAGCCAAGATGGGCGTAGGAATGAAAAACTGTTTTTT. Amino acid sequence: CASSQDGRRNEKLFF.

V is TRBV29-1 and J is TRBJ2-1; D might be TRBD2 (6 bases). The CDR3 loop spans 16 amino acids. Germline CDR1 reads SQVTM; CDR2 reads ANQGSEA. The ends were cut back, 6 bases at V and 0 bases at J, with 18 bases in the middle. The CDR3 DNA follows: TGCAGCGTCGAGGGCTCGGGACTCAGCTCCTACAATGAGCAGTTCTTC. Translating it yields CSVEGSGLSSYNEQFF.

The chain is built from TRBV6-5 and TRBJ1-2; D perhaps matches TRBD1 (5 bases). In germline, CDR1 is MNHEY, CDR2 SVGAGI. Trimming stripped 2 bases from V and 3 bases from J, with 13 bases between. CDR3 length: 15 amino acids. CDR3 sequence reads: CASSYGGGADYGYTF. The CDR3 region has the DNA TGTGCCAGCAGTTACGGGGGAGGGGCGGACTATGGCTACACCTTC.

This clone occurred a few times. The chain links TRBV5-6 to TRBJ1-4; D is unclear. The CDR3 length is 12 residues. Germline lookup yields CDR1 SGHDT and CDR2 YYEEEE. Deletions cut 2 bases from V and 14 bases from J, with 13 bases between. For the CDR3, the DNA is TGTGCCAGCAGCTTCTTTGAGGATCAGCTGTTTTTT. It encodes CASSFFEDQLFF. Drawing the rest from reference TRBV5-6 and TRBJ1-4, the complete variable domain is DAGVTQSPTHLIKTRGQQVTLRCSPKSGHDTVSWYQQALGQGPQFIFQYYEEEERQRGNFPDRFSGHQFPNYSSELNVNALLLGDSALYLCASSFFEDQLFFGSGTQLSVL.

The chain couples TRBV6-1 to TRBJ1-2; 8 bases are shared with TRBD1. The junction had 5 bases not matched to a gene; V was cut back by 3 bases and J by 8 bases. The V gene's germline CDR1 is MNHNS and CDR2 SASEGT. This CDR3 comprises 13 residues. For the CDR3, the DNA is TGTGCCAGCAGTGAGGACAGGGTAGGCGGCTACACCTTC. It translates to CASSEDRVGGYTF.

This clone was seen a single time. J is TRBJ1-1 and V is TRBV10-3, with D possibly being TRBD1 (6 bases). The CDR3 totals 13 residues. Germline V lookup: CDR1 ENHRY, CDR2 SYGVKD. Deletions cut 4 bases from V and 5 bases from J, with 11 bases between. CDR3 nucleotides: TGTGCCATCAGTGTGGGGGGCGAGACTGAAGCTTTCTTT. Protein sequence: CAISVGGETEAFF.

This clone was observed a handful of times. The CDR3 bases are TGTGCCAGCAGCTTAGACAGAGGTAGCAATCAGCCCCAGCATTTT. Encoded protein: CASSLDRGSNQPQHF. The chain employs TRBV7-8 and TRBJ1-5; D is unclear. The V and J ends lost 1 base and 0 bases respectively, with 7 bases between them. Looked up from germline, CDR1 is SGHVS and CDR2 is FQNEAQ. The CDR3 length is 15 residues. The whole variable domain, remainder taken from reference TRBV7-8 and TRBJ1-5, is GAGVSQSPRYKVAKRGQDVALRCDPISGHVSLFWYQQALGQGPEFLTYFQNEAQLDKSGLPSDRFFAERPEGSVSTLKIQRTQQEDSAVYLCASSLDRGSNQPQHFGDGTRLSIL.

The chain uses TRBV23-1 and TRBJ1-5; weak D call: TRBD1 (5 bases). TRBV23-1 is an ORF, with its function uncertain. With 3 bases removed from V and 9 bases from J, the gap between germline ends came to 15 bases. This CDR3 has 14 amino acids. This CDR3 reads CASSHPGTPLPQHF. DNA for the CDR3: TGCGCCAGCAGTCATCCCGGGACTCCCTTGCCCCAGCATTTT.

The chain has TRBV19 and TRBJ1-2; TRBD1 is a possible D gene (6 bases). The CDR3 is 13 amino acids. Trimming stripped 1 base from V and 10 bases from J, with 13 bases between. Germline V gene sequence: CDR1 LNHDA, CDR2 SQIVND (reference sequence). CDR3 coding DNA: TGTGCCAGTAGTATAGCCCAAGGACAGTTCTACACCTTC. Its protein is CASSIAQGQFYTF.

The V call is TRBV6-6, the J call TRBJ1-4; unclear D gene. Trimming pared 2 bases from V and 5 bases from J, leaving 9 bases between. Germline V CDR1 and CDR2: MNHNY, SVGAGI (reference sequence). The CDR3 length is 14 residues. CDR3 sequence: CASSYITENEKLFF. The CDR3 DNA reads TGTGCCAGCAGTTACATTACGGAAAATGAAAAACTGTTTTTT.

The chain carries TRBV6-5 and TRBJ2-7; 10 bases match TRBD2. The CDR3 length is 13 residues. V shed 1 base and J 6 bases; nucleotides not matched to a gene: 0. Germline V gene lookup returns CDR1 MNHEY and CDR2 SVGAGI. The CDR3 spells CASSYLAGGEQYF. The CDR3 DNA follows: TGTGCCAGCAGTTACTTAGCGGGAGGCGAGCAGTACTTC.

The chain recombines TRBV6-1 with TRBJ1-6; 7 bases agree with TRBD1. The trim removed 2 bases at V and 6 bases at J, leaving 7 bases unmatched. The CDR3 is 16 amino acids. CDR1 and CDR2 (germline): MNHNS, SASEGT. The CDR3 region is CASSEIRTGFNSPLHF. The CDR3 bases are TGTGCCAGCAGTGAAATTCGGACAGGTTTTAATTCACCCCTCCACTTT.

The V call is TRBV9, the J call TRBJ2-6; perhaps TRBD1 as D (6 bases). This CDR3 is built from 17 residues. The germline V gene has CDR1 SGDLS and CDR2 YYNGEE. V dropped 0 bases and J dropped 0 bases, with 10 bases sitting between them. CDR3: CASSVGQGSSGANVLTF. The CDR3 DNA reads as TGTGCCAGCAGCGTAGGGCAGGGGAGCTCTGGGGCCAACGTCCTGACTTTC.

The V and J genes are TRBV10-3 and TRBJ1-4, with 12 bases identical to TRBD1. Trimming removed 6 bases from V and 8 bases from J; junction bases left unmatched: 4. The CDR3 covers 14 residues. Germline V gives CDR1 ENHRY, CDR2 SYGVKD. CDR3 DNA: TGTGCCATCAGCGGGACAGGGGGCAACGAAAAACTGTTTTTT. It translates to CAISGTGGNEKLFF.

The CDR3 DNA reads as TGTGCCAGCAGCTCAGGCGGACGGTCGATGGGGAATGAGCAGTTCTTC. It is translated as CASSSGGRSMGNEQFF. The chain has TRBV7-9 and TRBJ2-1; D is ambiguous. The CDR3 contains 16 residues. The germline V gene encodes CDR1 SEHNR and CDR2 FQNEAQ (reference sequence). V dropped 4 bases and J dropped 7 bases, with 20 bases sitting between them.

The chain recombines TRBV9 with TRBJ2-1, with 9 bases that match TRBD2. V was pared by 5 bases and J by 2 bases, with 32 bases of the junction left unmatched. This CDR3 region has 24 residues. Germline CDR1 and CDR2: SGDLS and YYNGEE. This CDR3 is CASSVVGLAGTLGTLAPTYNEQFF. The CDR3 nucleotides read TGTGCCAGCAGTGTCGTGGGACTAGCAGGGACCCTTGGGACCCTTGCGCCAACCTACAATGAGCAGTTCTTC.

The gene calls are TRBV7-6 and TRBJ1-2, with 8 bases that match TRBD1. J was trimmed by 4 bases and V by 5 bases; bases with no gene match: 3. Germline CDR1 is SGHVS and CDR2 is FNYEAQ. This CDR3 is built from 13 residues. The CDR3 spells CASSHDRGYGYTF. For the CDR3, the DNA is TGTGCCAGCAGCCATGACAGGGGCTATGGCTACACCTTC.

This clone was found a few times. This chain joins TRBV9 and TRBJ1-3; no clear D. There are 14 residues in the CDR3. The V end was cut by 0 bases, the J end by 0 bases, with 4 bases between. Germline loops: CDR1 SGDLS, CDR2 YYNGEE. The CDR3 nucleotides are TGTGCCAGCAGCGTAGGGGACTCTGGAAACACCATATATTTT. Protein: CASSVGDSGNTIYF. Together with reference TRBV9 and TRBJ1-3, the CDR3 gives the full variable domain: DSGVTQTPKHLITATGQRVTLRCSPRSGDLSVYWYQQSLDQGLQFLIQYYNGEERAKGNILERFSAQQFPDLHSELNLSSLELGDSALYFCASSVGDSGNTIYFGEGSWLTVV.

The CDR3 sequence: CAWGRGRETQYF. The CDR3 DNA reads as TGTGCCTGGGGGAGGGGTCGGGAGACCCAGTACTTC. The chain recombines TRBV30 with TRBJ2-5; 7 bases fit TRBD2. Germline lookup yields CDR1 GTSNPN and CDR2 SVGIG (reference sequence). J was trimmed by 5 bases and V by 5 bases; bases with no gene match: 5. The CDR3 length is 12 residues.

This rearrangement joins TRBV9 to TRBJ1-6, with D unclear. Per germline, CDR1 SGDLS and CDR2 YYNGEE. The V and J ends lost 4 bases and 4 bases respectively, with 3 bases between them. This CDR3 contains 12 residues. The CDR3 reads CASSLYNSPLHF. CDR3 bases: TGTGCCAGCAGCCTATATAATTCACCCCTCCACTTT.